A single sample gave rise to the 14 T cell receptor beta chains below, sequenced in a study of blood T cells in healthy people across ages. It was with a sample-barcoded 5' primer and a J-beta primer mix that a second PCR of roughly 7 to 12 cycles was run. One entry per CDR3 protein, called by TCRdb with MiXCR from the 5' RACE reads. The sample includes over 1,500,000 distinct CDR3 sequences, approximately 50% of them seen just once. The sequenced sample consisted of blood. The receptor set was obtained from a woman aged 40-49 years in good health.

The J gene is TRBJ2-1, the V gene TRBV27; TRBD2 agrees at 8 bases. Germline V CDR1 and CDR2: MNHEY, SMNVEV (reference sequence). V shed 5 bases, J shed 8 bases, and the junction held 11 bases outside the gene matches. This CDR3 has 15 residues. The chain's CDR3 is CASSPRGGGPHEQFF. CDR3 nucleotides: TGTGCCAGCAGTCCCCGTGGCGGGGGGCCCCATGAGCAGTTCTTC.

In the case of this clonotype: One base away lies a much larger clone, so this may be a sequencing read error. CDR3 loop: CSAKDYNEQFF. CDR3 DNA sequence: TGCAGTGCTAAAGACTACAATGAGCAGTTCTTC. V is TRBV20-1 and J is TRBJ2-1; the D is unclear. The ends were cut back, 4 bases at V and 3 bases at J, with 4 bases in the middle. Germline CDR1 reads DFQATT; CDR2 reads SNEGSKA (reference sequence). The CDR3 is 11 amino acids.

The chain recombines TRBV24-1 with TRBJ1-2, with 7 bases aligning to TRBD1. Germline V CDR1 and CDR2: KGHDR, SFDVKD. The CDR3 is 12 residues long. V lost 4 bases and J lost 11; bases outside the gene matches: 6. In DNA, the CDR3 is TGTGCCACCAGTGAAGGAGACAGGGCTTACACCTTC. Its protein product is CATSEGDRAYTF.

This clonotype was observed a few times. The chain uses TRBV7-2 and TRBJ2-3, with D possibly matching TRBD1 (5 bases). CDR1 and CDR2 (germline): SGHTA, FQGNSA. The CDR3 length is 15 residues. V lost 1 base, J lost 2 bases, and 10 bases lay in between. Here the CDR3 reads CASSLEGIHTDTQYF. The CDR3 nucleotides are TGTGCCAGCAGCTTAGAGGGGATACACACAGATACGCAGTATTTT.

As DNA, the CDR3 is TGTGCCAGCAGCTTGGAGCGGATGACAAGGTTAGAGACCCAGTACTTC. It is translated as CASSLERMTRLETQYF. V usage is TRBV5-6 and J usage is TRBJ2-5, with D perhaps matching TRBD2 (5 bases). V was shortened by 0 bases and J by 4 bases, with 16 bases between the two germline ends. The CDR3 is made up of 16 amino acids. The V gene's germline CDR1 is SGHDT and CDR2 YYEEEE.

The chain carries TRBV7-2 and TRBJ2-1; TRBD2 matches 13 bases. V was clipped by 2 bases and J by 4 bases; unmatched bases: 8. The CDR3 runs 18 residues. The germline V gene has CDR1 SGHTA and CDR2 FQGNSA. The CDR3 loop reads CASSLWTSGGPTYNEQFF. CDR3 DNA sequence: TGTGCCAGCAGCTTATGGACTAGCGGGGGCCCGACGTACAATGAGCAGTTCTTC.

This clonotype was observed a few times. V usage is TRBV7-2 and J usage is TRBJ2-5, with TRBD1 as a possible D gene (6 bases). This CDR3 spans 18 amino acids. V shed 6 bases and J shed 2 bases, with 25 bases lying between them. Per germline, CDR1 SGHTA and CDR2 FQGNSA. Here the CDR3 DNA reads TGTGCCAGCAGGCCGTACCAGGGGCTGGGAGTGGGGCAAGAGACCCAGTACTTC. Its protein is CASRPYQGLGVGQETQYF.

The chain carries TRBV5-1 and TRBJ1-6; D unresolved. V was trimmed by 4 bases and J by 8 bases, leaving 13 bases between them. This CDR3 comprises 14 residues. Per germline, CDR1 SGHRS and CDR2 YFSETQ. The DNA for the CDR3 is TGCGCCAGCAGCCCTAGCTCCCGGGATTCACCCCTCCACTTT. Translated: CASSPSSRDSPLHF.

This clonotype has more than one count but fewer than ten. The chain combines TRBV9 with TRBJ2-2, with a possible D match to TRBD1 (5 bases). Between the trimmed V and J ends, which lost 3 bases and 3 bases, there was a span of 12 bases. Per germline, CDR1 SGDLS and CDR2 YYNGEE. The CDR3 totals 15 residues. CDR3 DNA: TGTGCCAGCAGCGGATCCTCAGGGCACACCGGGGAGCTGTTTTTT. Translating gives CASSGSSGHTGELFF.

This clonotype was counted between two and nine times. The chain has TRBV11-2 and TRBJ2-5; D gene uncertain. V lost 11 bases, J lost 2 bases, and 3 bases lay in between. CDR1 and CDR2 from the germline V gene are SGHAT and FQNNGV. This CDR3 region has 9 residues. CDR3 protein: CAGQETQYF. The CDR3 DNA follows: TGTGCCGGACAAGAGACCCAGTACTTC.

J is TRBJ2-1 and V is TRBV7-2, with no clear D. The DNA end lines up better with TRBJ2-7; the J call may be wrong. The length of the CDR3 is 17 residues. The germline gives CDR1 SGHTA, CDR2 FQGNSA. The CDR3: CASSLDLARSSYNEQYF. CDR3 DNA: TGTGCCAGCAGCTTAGATTTGGCCCGTAGCTCCTACAATGAGCAGTACTTC.

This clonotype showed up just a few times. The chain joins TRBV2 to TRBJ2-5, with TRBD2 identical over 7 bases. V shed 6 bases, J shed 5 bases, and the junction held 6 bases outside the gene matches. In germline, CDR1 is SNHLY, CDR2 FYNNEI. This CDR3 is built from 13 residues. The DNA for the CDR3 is TGTGCCAGCAGGAGCGGGGCTCCGGAGACCCAGTACTTC. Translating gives CASRSGAPETQYF.

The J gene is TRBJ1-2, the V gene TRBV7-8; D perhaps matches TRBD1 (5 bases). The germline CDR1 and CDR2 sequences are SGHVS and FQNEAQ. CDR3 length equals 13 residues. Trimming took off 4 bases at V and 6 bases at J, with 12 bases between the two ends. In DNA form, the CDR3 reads TGTGCCAGCAGCTCCGGGGCAAGCGATGGCTACACCTTC. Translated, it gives CASSSGASDGYTF.

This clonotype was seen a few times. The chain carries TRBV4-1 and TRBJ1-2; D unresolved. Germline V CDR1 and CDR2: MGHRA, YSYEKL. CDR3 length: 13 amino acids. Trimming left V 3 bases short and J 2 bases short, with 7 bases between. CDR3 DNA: TGCGCCAGCAGCCATACGACGAACTATGGCTACACCTTC. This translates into CASSHTTNYGYTF.